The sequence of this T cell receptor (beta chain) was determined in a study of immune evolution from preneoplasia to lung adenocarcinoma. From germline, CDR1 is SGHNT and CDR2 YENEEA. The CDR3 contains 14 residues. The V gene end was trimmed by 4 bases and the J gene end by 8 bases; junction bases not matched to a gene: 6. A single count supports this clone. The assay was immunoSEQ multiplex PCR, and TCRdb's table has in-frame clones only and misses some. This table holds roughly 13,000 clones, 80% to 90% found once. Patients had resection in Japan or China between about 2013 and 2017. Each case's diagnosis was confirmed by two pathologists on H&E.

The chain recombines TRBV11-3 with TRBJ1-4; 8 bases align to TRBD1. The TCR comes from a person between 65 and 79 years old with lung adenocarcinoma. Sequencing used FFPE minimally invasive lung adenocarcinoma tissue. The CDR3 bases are TGTGCCAGCAGCTCGACAGGGGTAGGGGAAAAACTGTTTTTT. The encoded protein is CASSSTGVGEKLFF.